This TCR beta chain emerged from a study of HIV-infected patients and healthy controls. This clonotype was seen at least ten times. All unsorted peripheral T cells were captured because whole blood was used without fractionation. Approximately 510 ng RNA was reverse transcribed with alpha and beta constant-region primers. Using multiplexing indices, alpha and beta chain libraries were generated apart by chain-specific third strand synthesis. TCRdb re-analysed the 5' RACE reads in MiXCR, keeping a single row per CDR3 protein. The sample carries 15,000 to 20,000 distinct CDR3 sequences, around 9.3% recorded once. This clonotype was obtained from an adult in good health. What was sequenced was blood.

Written as DNA, the CDR3 is TGTGCCAGCAGTTTTGGGCCCGGGACAGCCTACGAGCAGTACTTC. It translates to CASSFGPGTAYEQYF. V usage is TRBV27 and J usage is TRBJ2-7, with TRBD1 matching over 7 bases. The CDR3 consists of 15 residues. Germline CDR1 reads MNHEY; CDR2 reads SMNVEV (reference sequence). V lost 3 bases to trimming and J lost 2 bases; unmatched junction nucleotides: 7.